The source of this TCR beta chain is a study of blood T cell repertoires in COVID-19. Methods used by the authors: Estimation of nucleated cell counts relied on the amplification of reference gene primers. The data were produced by immunoSEQ multiplex PCR, yet TCRdb's version contains in-frame clones alone and is incomplete. That table furnishes V, J and clone size, whereas the DNA furnished D and trimming. The repertoire has around 500,000 clones, roughly 90% of them found once; the top ten carry about 1.7%. Individuals aged 18 to 89 years were recruited from approximately 24 US areas. Membership in each cohort depended on participant-reported clinical history. This TCR came from a woman aged 40 to 50 who had recovered from COVID-19. The source material was PBMCs or T cells enriched from blood (not recorded which).

CDR3 nucleotide sequence: TGTGCCAGCAGTCTGAACAGGGGCTACACCTTC. Its protein product is CASSLNRGYTF. The chain employs TRBV9 and TRBJ1-2; perhaps TRBD1 as D (5 bases). Germline assignment: CDR1 SGDLS and CDR2 YYNGEE. Trimming took off 5 bases at V and 8 bases at J, with 10 bases between the two ends. The CDR3 is 11 amino acids.